The 11 T cell receptor beta chains below come from one sample, sequenced in a study of spatial heterogeneity in lung cancer. TCRdb recomputed calls from the 5' RACE reads with MiXCR, one row per CDR3 protein. The sample holds approximately 9,300 distinct CDR3 sequences, 6.1% seen once. The time point was: sample taken at primary tumor resection. The starting material was normal lung tissue next to the tumor, obtained at surgery. The receptors shown here come from a male donor with early-stage non-small cell lung cancer.

This clonotype was seen many times. The chain has TRBV29-1 and TRBJ2-1, with no clear D. Trimming removed 3 bases at V and 4 bases at J, with 13 bases between. The germline V gene encodes CDR1 SQVTM and CDR2 ANQGSEA. The CDR3 extends over 14 amino acids. CDR3 sequence: CSVEGGRHYNEQFF. CDR3 in DNA: TGCAGCGTTGAGGGCGGACGACATTACAATGAGCAGTTCTTC.

The table lists this clonotype with many counts. In DNA form, the CDR3 reads TGTGCCACCAAACTAGCGGGGGACGAGACCCAGTACTTC. The encoded protein is CATKLAGDETQYF. This chain links TRBV11-2 with TRBJ2-5; 11 bases agree with TRBD2. There are 13 residues in the CDR3. The germline gives CDR1 SGHAT, CDR2 FQNNGV. V lost 10 bases to trimming and J lost 5 bases; unmatched junction nucleotides: 6.

This clonotype was recorded many times. This chain uses TRBV2 with TRBJ1-5; D might be TRBD1 (6 bases). Germline assignment: CDR1 SNHLY and CDR2 FYNNEI. This CDR3 contains 17 residues. V was cut by 6 bases and J by 1 base, with 19 bases left in between. CDR3 sequence: CASRGGPGVVSNQPQHF. DNA of the CDR3: TGTGCCAGCAGAGGGGGACCGGGGGTCGTGAGCAATCAGCCCCAGCATTTT. The whole variable domain, remainder taken from reference TRBV2 and TRBJ1-5, is EPEVTQTPSHQVTQMGQEVILRCVPISNHLYFYWYRQILGQKVEFLVSFYNNEISEKSEIFDDQFSVERPDGSNFTLKIRSTKLEDSAMYFCASRGGPGVVSNQPQHFGDGTRLSIL.

This clonotype was counted at least ten times. V is TRBV30 and J is TRBJ2-3, with 13 bases matching TRBD2. The CDR3 totals 15 residues. Germline-derived CDR1 and CDR2 are GTSNPN and SVGIG (reference sequence). Germline trimming cut 5 bases from V and 3 bases from J; bases unmatched to any gene: 5. This chain's CDR3 is CAWYSTSGRTDTQYF. The CDR3 DNA reads TGTGCCTGGTATTCGACTAGCGGGAGGACAGATACGCAGTATTTT.

The chain employs TRBV6-6 and TRBJ1-2, with D tentatively TRBD1 (6 bases). Trimming removed 10 bases from V and 0 bases from J, with 21 bases in between. The CDR3 has 16 amino acids. Germline CDR1 is MNHNY and CDR2 is SVGAGI (reference sequence). The CDR3 here is CATSPGDLRANYGYTF. The CDR3, as DNA: TGTGCCACCTCTCCAGGGGATTTGAGAGCTAACTATGGCTACACCTTC.

This clonotype was counted ten times or more. The chain employs TRBV29-1 and TRBJ2-5, with 7 nucleotides matching TRBD2. V lost 4 bases and J lost 3; bases outside the gene matches: 2. The CDR3 contains 12 residues. Germline V CDR1 and CDR2: SQVTM, ANQGSEA. The CDR3 region has the DNA TGCAGCGTTGTAGGGACTAAAGAGACCCAGTACTTC. Translating gives CSVVGTKETQYF.

The rearrangement links TRBV10-3 to TRBJ1-1; D is undetermined. The CDR3 length is 16 residues. The ends were cut back, 3 bases at V and 6 bases at J, with 20 bases in the middle. Germline CDR1 is ENHRY and CDR2 is SYGVKD. The CDR3, as DNA: TGTGCCATCAGTGAAAGTCCGGCGGTAACTGGGGCTGAAGCTTTCTTT. This sequence encodes CAISESPAVTGAEAFF.

This clonotype came up many times. This chain uses TRBV11-2 with TRBJ2-1; 8 bases are shared with TRBD2. This CDR3 is 15 amino acids long. Trimming cost V 1 base and J 9 bases; bases outside gene matches: 8. Looked up from germline, CDR1 is SGHAT and CDR2 is FQNNGV. The CDR3 reads CASSLVDSGVSEQFF. As DNA, the CDR3 is TGTGCCAGCAGCTTAGTTGATAGCGGGGTTAGTGAGCAGTTCTTC.

The chain uses TRBV9 and TRBJ2-3; D uncertain. Germline V lookup: CDR1 SGDLS, CDR2 YYNGEE. Trimming left V 4 bases short and J 8 bases short, with 14 bases between. This CDR3 contains 13 residues. As DNA, the CDR3 is TGTGCCAGCAGCCAGCCATCGGGCGGTACGCAGTATTTT. Its protein is CASSQPSGGTQYF.

This clonotype was recorded many times. This chain links TRBV7-4 with TRBJ1-5, with a weak D call TRBD1 (5 bases). Germline-derived CDR1 and CDR2 are SGHVT and SQSDAQ. The length of the CDR3 is 14 residues. Trimming took 2 bases from V and 7 from J, leaving 12 bases between them. This CDR3 reads CASSLRSGEQPQHF. Here the CDR3 DNA reads TGTGCCAGCAGCTTACGTTCGGGGGAACAGCCCCAGCATTTT.

Comments on this clonotype: A much larger clone lies one base from this, so it may be a read error. The chain has TRBV12-3 or TRBV12-4 and TRBJ2-5; tentative D call: TRBD1 (6 bases). The CDR3 totals 14 residues. This chain's CDR3 is CACSYGQFQETQYF. CDR3 nucleotides: TGTGCCTGCAGTTATGGACAGTTCCAAGAGACCCAGTACTTC.